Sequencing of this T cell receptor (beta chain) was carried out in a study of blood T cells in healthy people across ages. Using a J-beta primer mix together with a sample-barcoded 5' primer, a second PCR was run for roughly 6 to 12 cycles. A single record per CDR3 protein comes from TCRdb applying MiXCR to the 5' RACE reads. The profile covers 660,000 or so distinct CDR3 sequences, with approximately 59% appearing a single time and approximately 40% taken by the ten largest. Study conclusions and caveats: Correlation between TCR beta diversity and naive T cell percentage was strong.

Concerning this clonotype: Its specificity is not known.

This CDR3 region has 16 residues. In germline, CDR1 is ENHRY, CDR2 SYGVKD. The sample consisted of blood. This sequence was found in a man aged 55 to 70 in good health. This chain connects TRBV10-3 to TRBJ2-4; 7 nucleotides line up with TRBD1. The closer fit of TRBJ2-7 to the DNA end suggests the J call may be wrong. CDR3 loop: CAISDPQDRVKYEQYF. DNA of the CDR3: TGTGCCATCAGTGACCCTCAAGACAGGGTTAAATACGAGCAGTACTTC.